Listed below are T cell receptor beta chains from one sample, sequenced in a study of CD8+ T cells in alopecia areata. Libraries were prepared by immunoSEQ multiplex PCR; TCRdb keeps only in-frame clonotypes and omits some of them. The sample holds roughly 200,000 clones; about 63% are singletons and the top ten take under 2%. The sequencing here drew on CD4+ T cells sorted from blood, taken at week 0. The receptors shown here come from a human donor with alopecia areata. Each CDR3 is given with its conserved first and last residue. Fields, in order: J gene, D gene, V gene, clone size, CDR3 DNA, CDR3 protein. The D gene is left open where the match is weak. Some rows have no size entry. The others give once, few or many, or a class for an expanded clone.

TRBJ1-2 | . | TRBV19 | few | TGTGCCAGTAGTATGCGCCAGGGCCCCATCGGCTACACCTTC | CASSMRQGPIGYTF
TRBJ1-1 | . | TRBV29-1 | . | TGCAGCGTTGGAATAGGGGCTGAAGCTTTCTTT | CSVGIGAEAFF
TRBJ1-5 | . | TRBV30 | . | TGTGCCTGGAGTTCCCCTAATCAGCCCCAGCATTTT | CAWSSPNQPQHF
TRBJ1-5 | . | TRBV7-2 | few | TGTGCCAGCAGCTTAAATACGGCACCCAATCAGCCCCAGCATTTT | CASSLNTAPNQPQHF
TRBJ2-3 | TRBD1 | TRBV27 | . | TGTGCCAGCAGTTTTGGGAACAGGGGGCAAGATACGCAGTATTTT | CASSFGNRGQDTQYF
TRBJ1-1 | TRBD1 | TRBV5-1 | . | TGCGCCAGCAGCTTGCTATCCCTTGGGGACAGGGCCATGAACACTGAAGCTTTCTTT | CASSLLSLGDRAMNTEAFF
TRBJ1-1 | . | TRBV30 | . | TGTGCCTGGAGTGTACTAGGTCCCTTCCTGAGGACTGAAGCTTTCTTT | CAWSVLGPFLRTEAFF
TRBJ2-7 | TRBD1 | TRBV5-1 | . | TGCGCCAGCAGCAGGGGACAGGCTGACTACGAGCAGTACTTC | CASSRGQADYEQYF
TRBJ2-7 | . | TRBV11-2 | . | TGTGCCAGCAGACACAGGTTGCGGGAGCAGTACTTC | CASRHRLREQYF
TRBJ1-2 | . | TRBV4-3 | few | TGCGCCAGCAGCCGATCGGACAGCTATGGCTACACCTTC | CASSRSDSYGYTF
TRBJ1-1 | . | TRBV11-2 | . | TGTGCCAGCAGCCCCCGCGCCAGCTACACTGAAGCTTTCTTT | CASSPRASYTEAFF
TRBJ2-7 | . | TRBV29-1 | few | TGCAGCGTCAGTCGCGGGGACTCCTACGAGCAGTACTTC | CSVSRGDSYEQYF
TRBJ1-6 | TRBD1 | TRBV5-1 | . | TGCGCCAGCAGCCCCGGGACAGCTTGGGATTCACCCCTCCACTTT | CASSPGTAWDSPLHF
TRBJ2-3 | . | TRBV6-1 | . | TGTGCCAGCAGTGGAGGGGGAGGGACAGATACGCAGTATTTT | CASSGGGGTDTQYF
TRBJ2-7 | . | TRBV19 | . | TGTGCCAGTAGCCAAAGGCACAGTTCCTACGAGCAGTACTTC | CASSQRHSSYEQYF
TRBJ1-1 | . | TRBV7-2 | . | TGTGCCAGCAGCTTTCCGAGCACTGAAGCTTTCTTT | CASSFPSTEAFF
TRBJ1-1 | TRBD1 | TRBV2 | . | TGTGCCAGCGACCGGGACAGGAGAACTGAAGCTTTCTTT | CASDRDRRTEAFF
TRBJ2-7 | . | TRBV14 | few | TGTGCCAGCAGCCAAGGGAAGGGATCGTACGAGCAGTACTTC | CASSQGKGSYEQYF
TRBJ2-6 | TRBD2 | TRBV27 | once | TGTGCCAGCACTAACGGGGGGAGTTCTGGGGCCAACGTCCTGACTTTC | CASTNGGSSGANVLTF
TRBJ1-6 | . | TRBV9 | . | TGTGCCAGCAGCGGGGACAATAATTCACCCCTCCACTTT | CASSGDNNSPLHF
TRBJ2-2 | . | TRBV11-2 | few | TGTGCCAGCAGCTTAGGTATTAGCCGGAGCGGGGAGCTGTTTTTT | CASSLGISRSGELFF
TRBJ2-3 | . | TRBV7-9 | . | TGTGCCAGCAGCTCAGATACAGGAGAAAGGAACACAGATACGCAGTATTTT | CASSSDTGERNTDTQYF
TRBJ1-5 | TRBD1 | TRBV30 | . | TGTGCCTGGAGGGGACAGGGCCATCAGCCCCAGCATTTT | CAWRGQGHQPQHF
TRBJ1-1 | . | TRBV7-2 | . | TGTGCCAGCAGCCCGCATACAACGAACACTGAAGCTTTCTTT | CASSPHTTNTEAFF
TRBJ1-2 | TRBD1 | TRBV5-4 | few | TGTGCCAGCAGAGCAGGGGGCGAGGTTGGCTACACCTTC | CASRAGGEVGYTF
TRBJ2-3 | TRBD1 | TRBV4-1 | . | TGCGCCAGCAGCCAGCCCGACAGGGAAACAGATACGCAGTATTTT | CASSQPDRETDTQYF
TRBJ1-6 | . | TRBV30 | . | TGTGCCTGGGGACGGGATTATAATTCACCCCTCCACTTT | CAWGRDYNSPLHF
TRBJ2-7 | . | TRBV28 | . | TGTGCCAGCAGTTACAGGATTTCCTACGAGCAGTACTTC | CASSYRISYEQYF
TRBJ1-5 | . | TRBV12-5 | . | TGTGCTAGTGGTTTGGGGTTGGGGGATCAGCCCCAGCATTTT | CASGLGLGDQPQHF
TRBJ2-1 | . | TRBV29-1 | . | TGCAGCGTTGAACGGGGCGGCTCCTACAATGAGCAGTTCTTC | CSVERGGSYNEQFF
TRBJ1-5 | . | TRBV18 | once | TGTGCCAGCTCACCAGGGCTCAATCAGCCCCAGCATTTT | CASSPGLNQPQHF
TRBJ2-1 | . | TRBV14 | . | TGTGCCAGCAGCCAAGATTTTACAGGCCTGGGGCAGTTCTTC | CASSQDFTGLGQFF
TRBJ2-1 | TRBD2 | TRBV7-3 | . | TGTGCCAGCAGCCCGAAGCCATCCCTAGCGGGGAGCTTATACAATGAGCAGTTCTTC | CASSPKPSLAGSLYNEQFF
TRBJ1-6 | . | TRBV14 | . | TGTGCCAGCAGCCTGGGCGGTTCCTATAATTCACCCCTCCACTTT | CASSLGGSYNSPLHF
TRBJ2-3 | . | TRBV14 | . | TGTGCCAGCAGCCAAGGGGGTCTCCTCGGGGCAGATACGCAGTATTTT | CASSQGGLLGADTQYF
TRBJ1-5 | . | TRBV2 | few | TGTGCCAGCAGTGATTTTGATCAGCCCCAGCATTTT | CASSDFDQPQHF
TRBJ2-5 | TRBD1 | TRBV19 | . | TGTGCCAGTACCGAGACAGGGGGCGGTGAGACCCAGTACTTC | CASTETGGGETQYF
TRBJ2-5 | . | TRBV7-2 | many | TGTGCCAGCAGCCAAATGGGGGGTTATCAAGAGACCCAGTACTTC | CASSQMGGYQETQYF
TRBJ2-7 | TRBD1 | TRBV18 | . | TGTGCCAGCTCACCACCGGCAGGGGGTCACTACGAGCAGTACTTC | CASSPPAGGHYEQYF
TRBJ2-3 | . | TRBV19 | few | TGTGCCAGTAGTTCGGGCGTTCCAGATACGCAGTATTTT | CASSSGVPDTQYF
TRBJ2-6 | TRBD1 | TRBV4-3 | . | TGCGCCAGCAGCCAACAGGGACAGGGAACTGGGGCCAACGTCCTGACTTTC | CASSQQGQGTGANVLTF
TRBJ2-3 | . | TRBV29-1 | . | TGCAGCGTTCGGGTACTAGCTGGGGATACGCAGTATTTT | CSVRVLAGDTQYF
TRBJ2-7 | . | TRBV29-1 | . | TGCAGCGTAAGGGGGTCCTACGAGCAGTACTTC | CSVRGSYEQYF
TRBJ2-5 | . | TRBV29-1 | . | TGCAGCGTTGTTTCTGAGAGTTCGGAGACCCAGTACTTC | CSVVSESSETQYF
TRBJ2-7 | TRBD1 | TRBV29-1 | . | TGCAGCGTTGAAGTCTGGGTAGGGGGCCACGAGCAGTACTTC | CSVEVWVGGHEQYF
TRBJ2-6 | . | TRBV7-3 | . | TGTGCCAGCAGCTTTGGGCAGGCCTCTGGGGCCAACGTCCTGACTTTC | CASSFGQASGANVLTF
TRBJ2-5 | TRBD1 | TRBV2 | many | TGTGCCAGCAGGGGGGACAGCCCCCAAGAGACCCAGTACTTC | CASRGDSPQETQYF
TRBJ2-4 | . | TRBV14 | few | TGTGCCAGCAGCCAAGCGCCCGGGTGGCAAAACATTCAGTACTTC | CASSQAPGWQNIQYF
TRBJ1-1 | . | TRBV10-2 | . | TGCGCCAGCAGTGTTCGAATGAACACTGAAGCTTTCTTT | CASSVRMNTEAFF
TRBJ1-4 | TRBD1 | TRBV30 | . | TGTGCCTGGACGGGACAGGGATCGTATGAAAAACTGTTTTTT | CAWTGQGSYEKLFF
TRBJ2-3 | . | TRBV27 | . | TGTGCCAGCAAAGCCGGACTTAATACGCAGTATTTT | CASKAGLNTQYF
TRBJ2-7 | . | TRBV15 | . | TGTGCCACCAGCAGAGGCGGCACCACGCCCTACGAGCAGTACTTC | CATSRGGTTPYEQYF
TRBJ1-2 | TRBD1 | TRBV29-1 | . | TGCAGCGCCCGACAGGGCTCTACTAACTATGGCTACACCTTC | CSARQGSTNYGYTF
TRBJ1-5 | . | TRBV11-3 | . | TGTGCCAGCAGCTTCTACCTTAATCAGCCCCAGCATTTT | CASSFYLNQPQHF
TRBJ2-7 | . | TRBV29-1 | few | TGCAGCGTTGGGACAGCGACCTACGAGCAGTACTTC | CSVGTATYEQYF
TRBJ2-1 | TRBD2 | TRBV2 | few | TGTGCCAGCAGACCACTCGCGGGGGAATACAATGAGCAGTTCTTC | CASRPLAGEYNEQFF
TRBJ2-2 | . | TRBV15 | once | TGTGCCACCAGCAGTAGGGGGGGCCCGGACACCGGGGAGCTGTTTTTT | CATSSRGGPDTGELFF
TRBJ2-7 | . | TRBV2 | once | TGTGCCAGCAGTGATACAGGGACTACCTACGAGCAGTACTTC | CASSDTGTTYEQYF
TRBJ2-3 | . | TRBV5-1 | once | TGCGCCAGCAGGATGGAGGGGGACCTCACAGATACGCAGTATTTT | CASRMEGDLTDTQYF